Reported below is one T cell receptor (beta chain). Data came from immunoSEQ multiplex PCR; TCRdb stores just in-frame clones and leaves some out. Among roughly 16,000 clones listed, over 85% were seen once. The data belong to a study of blood T cell repertoires in COVID-19. The overall study: From T cells, B-cell-depleted T cells, or PBMCs came the material, which was cDNA or gDNA.

CDR1 and CDR2 (germline): SGHTS, YDEGEE. The CDR3 has 12 amino acids. V dropped 5 bases and J dropped 10; count of bases not matched to a gene: 8. The chain joins TRBV5-8 to TRBJ1-1; 7 nucleotides agree with TRBD1. The sequencing input was peripheral blood. The clonotype originates from a human donor in a cohort sampled during active COVID-19. This CDR3 is CASRPTTGVAFF. CDR3 coding DNA: TGTGCCAGCAGACCAACCACAGGGGTAGCTTTCTTT.